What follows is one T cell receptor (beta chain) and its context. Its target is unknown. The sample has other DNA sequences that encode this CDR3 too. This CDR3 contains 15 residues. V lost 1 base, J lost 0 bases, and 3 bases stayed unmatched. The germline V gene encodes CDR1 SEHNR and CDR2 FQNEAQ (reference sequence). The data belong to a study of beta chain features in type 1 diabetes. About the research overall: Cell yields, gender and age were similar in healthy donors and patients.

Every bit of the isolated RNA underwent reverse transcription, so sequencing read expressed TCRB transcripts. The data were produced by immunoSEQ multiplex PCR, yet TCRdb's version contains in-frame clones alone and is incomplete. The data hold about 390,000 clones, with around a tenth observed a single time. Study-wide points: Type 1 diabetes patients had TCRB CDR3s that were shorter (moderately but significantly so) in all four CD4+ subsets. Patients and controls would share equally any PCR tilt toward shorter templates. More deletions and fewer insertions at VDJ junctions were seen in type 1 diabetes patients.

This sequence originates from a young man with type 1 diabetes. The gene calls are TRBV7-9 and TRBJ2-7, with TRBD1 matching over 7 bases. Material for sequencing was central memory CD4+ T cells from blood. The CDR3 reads CASSLGRTGSYEQYF. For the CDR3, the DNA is TGTGCCAGCAGCTTAGGAAGGACAGGCTCCTACGAGCAGTACTTC. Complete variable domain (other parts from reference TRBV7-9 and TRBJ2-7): DTGVSQNPRHKITKRGQNVTFRCDPISEHNRLYWYRQTLGQGPEFLTYFQNEAQLEKSRLLSDRFSAERPKGSFSTLEIQRTEQGDSAMYLCASSLGRTGSYEQYFGPGTRLTVT.